The 11 T cell receptor beta chains below all came from one sample that was sequenced in a study of PD-1 blockade in classical Hodgkin lymphoma. Sequencing was performed with immunoSEQ multiplex PCR; in TCRdb, only in-frame clones are kept and a portion is missing. Here the sample spans about 90,000 clones, 85% to 90% being singletons. All patients experienced relapse after autologous stem cell transplantation, and brentuximab vedotin exposure was variable. Sequencing used peripheral blood mononuclear cells (PBMCs), obtained before the second cycle of nivolumab. The receptors derive from a human donor with classical Hodgkin lymphoma.

The rearrangement uses TRBV18 and TRBJ1-4, with D uncertain. Germline V CDR1 and CDR2: KGHSH, LQKENI. V gave up 1 base and J gave up 0 bases, with 9 bases separating them. The CDR3 sequence is 16 residues long. DNA for the CDR3: TGTGCCAGCTCACCACGGCCCAGTGCAACTAATGAAAAACTGTTTTTT. Protein: CASSPRPSATNEKLFF.

V gene TRBV7-9 combines with J gene TRBJ2-7, with 9 bases fitting TRBD2. The germline gives CDR1 SEHNR, CDR2 FQNEAQ (reference sequence). With V trimmed by 5 bases and J by 5 bases, 13 bases remained unmatched. The CDR3 consists of 16 residues. In DNA, the CDR3 is TGTGCCAGCAGCCCTTGGGCGGGGGGGCCAATCGACGAGCAGTACTTC. Its protein is CASSPWAGGPIDEQYF.

This chain uses TRBV4-2 with TRBJ2-3, with TRBD2 matching over 9 bases. V was pared by 2 bases and J by 2 bases, with 2 bases of the junction left unmatched. CDR3 length equals 15 residues. The germline gives CDR1 LGHNA, CDR2 YNFKEQ. CDR3 nucleotides: TGTGCCAGCAGCCAACTAGCGGGGAACACAGATACGCAGTATTTT. Its translation: CASSQLAGNTDTQYF.

A single count supports this clone. The chain is built from TRBV2 and TRBJ2-2, with 7 positions matching TRBD2. With V trimmed by 5 bases and J by 5 bases, 8 bases remained unmatched. CDR1 is SNHLY and CDR2 is FYNNEI in the germline V gene. The CDR3 covers 15 residues. The CDR3 here is CASSPFSRETGELFF. CDR3 coding DNA: TGTGCCAGCAGTCCGTTTTCGCGGGAGACCGGGGAGCTGTTTTTT.

This chain uses TRBV28 with TRBJ1-4, with D perhaps matching TRBD1 (5 bases). This CDR3 spans 15 amino acids. Germline V gives CDR1 MDHEN, CDR2 SYDVKM. Trimming cost V 2 bases and J 3 bases, with 10 bases left between them. CDR3 sequence: CASSLPGSANEKLFF. The DNA of the CDR3 is TGTGCCAGCAGTTTACCAGGGTCGGCTAATGAAAAACTGTTTTTT.

The chain is built from TRBV4-2 and TRBJ2-7; D not resolved. Germline CDR1 and CDR2: LGHNA and YNFKEQ. The CDR3 length is 16 residues. V was trimmed by 0 bases and J by 2 bases, leaving 14 bases between them. In DNA, the CDR3 is TGTGCCAGCAGCCAAGATCCAGGCGGATTAACCTACGAGCAGTACTTC. Translation gives CASSQDPGGLTYEQYF.

V gene TRBV5-1 combines with J gene TRBJ2-3, with 7 bases aligning to TRBD1. The germline V gene encodes CDR1 SGHRS and CDR2 YFSETQ. Trimming removed 0 bases from V and 0 bases from J; junction bases left unmatched: 4. The CDR3 runs 16 residues. CDR3 in amino acids: CASSLAPTGSTDTQYF. For the CDR3, the DNA is TGCGCCAGCAGCTTGGCCCCGACAGGGAGCACAGATACGCAGTATTTT.

The rearrangement uses TRBV27 and TRBJ2-3; D not resolved. The CDR3 runs to 14 residues. The germline CDR1 and CDR2 sequences are MNHEY and SMNVEV (reference sequence). V was shortened by 7 bases and J by 4 bases, with 15 bases between the two germline ends. In nucleotides, the CDR3 is TGTGCCAGCAAATCCAGGCGAGAGTCAGATACGCAGTATTTT. It codes for CASKSRRESDTQYF.

This clone was counted only a few times. J is TRBJ1-2 and V is TRBV19; D remains unclear. The V end was cut by 4 bases, the J end by 0 bases, with 12 bases between. The CDR3 length is 15 residues. Germline loops: CDR1 LNHDA, CDR2 SQIVND (reference sequence). The CDR3 nucleotides are TGTGCCAGTAGTACCGTCCTACAAGCTAACTATGGCTACACCTTC. This gives the protein CASSTVLQANYGYTF.

V is TRBV28 and J is TRBJ2-7; no clear D. Germline V lookup: CDR1 MDHEN, CDR2 SYDVKM. The CDR3 is made up of 14 amino acids. V dropped 3 bases and J dropped 3 bases, with 12 bases sitting between them. As DNA, the CDR3 is TGTGCCAGCAGTTTCTTCTCACAAAACTACGAGCAGTACTTC. It is translated as CASSFFSQNYEQYF.

The chain is built from TRBV11-3 and TRBJ1-1, with 8 bases matching TRBD1. With 4 bases clipped from V and 3 bases from J, the junction kept 13 bases outside the gene matches. Germline CDR1 reads SGHNT; CDR2 reads YENEEA. The CDR3 covers 17 residues. CDR3 amino acids: CASSSTWDRPADTEAFF. The CDR3 DNA follows: TGTGCCAGCAGCTCTACTTGGGACAGGCCGGCTGACACTGAAGCTTTCTTT.